One sample yielded the 21 T cell receptor beta chains listed below, sequenced in a study of blood T cell repertoires in COVID-19. The table came from immunoSEQ multiplex PCR; TCRdb's copy has only in-frame clones and leaves some out. The table has about 6,600 clones, approximately 92% seen once. Sequencing was performed on peripheral blood. The receptors originated from an elderly man with active COVID-19.

The rearrangement uses TRBV7-3 and TRBJ1-1; 7 bases line up with TRBD1. V was pared by 5 bases and J by 4 bases, with 10 bases of the junction left unmatched. This CDR3 spans 15 amino acids. Germline V lookup: CDR1 SGHTA, CDR2 FQGTGA. CDR3 DNA: TGTGCCAGCAGCACCCACGGGCAGGGGGTCACTGAAGCTTTCTTT. Residues: CASSTHGQGVTEAFF.

This clone showed up just once. The rearrangement links TRBV2 to TRBJ1-4; TRBD1 matches 10 bases. The germline gives CDR1 SNHLY, CDR2 FYNNEI. The CDR3 totals 15 residues. Germline trimming cut 8 bases from V and 5 bases from J; bases unmatched to any gene: 8. The CDR3 loop is CASDRGRVLNEKLFF. Written as DNA, the CDR3 is TGTGCCAGCGACAGGGGGCGCGTCCTGAATGAAAAACTGTTTTTT. The full variable domain, with the rest looked up from reference TRBV2 and TRBJ1-4, is EPEVTQTPSHQVTQMGQEVILRCVPISNHLYFYWYRQILGQKVEFLVSFYNNEISEKSEIFDDQFSVERPDGSNFTLKIRSTKLEDSAMYFCASDRGRVLNEKLFFGSGTQLSVL.

The V and J genes are TRBV2 and TRBJ2-1; a possible D gene is TRBD1 (5 bases). This CDR3 has 12 amino acids. V shed 2 bases and J shed 6 bases, with 5 bases lying between them. Germline V gives CDR1 SNHLY, CDR2 FYNNEI. This CDR3 is CASSERGNEQFF. CDR3 sequence (DNA): TGTGCCAGCAGTGAAAGGGGCAATGAGCAGTTCTTC.

This chain links TRBV7-9 with TRBJ1-2; 11 bases align to TRBD1. V trimming: 5 bases; J trimming: 7 bases; junction bases outside the gene matches: 9. From germline, CDR1 is SEHNR and CDR2 FQNEAQ (reference sequence). The CDR3 has 15 residues. This CDR3 reads CASSPRTGGAGGYTF. The CDR3 DNA sequence: TGTGCCAGCAGCCCCAGGACAGGGGGCGCAGGTGGCTACACCTTC.

The chain couples TRBV6-1 to TRBJ2-7; 10 bases line up with TRBD1. Germline V gene lookup returns CDR1 MNHNS and CDR2 SASEGT. The CDR3 is made up of 15 amino acids. With V trimmed by 2 bases and J by 7 bases, 8 bases remained unmatched. In DNA, the CDR3 is TGTGCCAGCAGTGAAAATCCCGGGACAGGGGAGGAGCAGTACTTC. Translated, it gives CASSENPGTGEEQYF.

This chain connects TRBV7-8 to TRBJ2-3; perhaps TRBD2 as D (6 bases). CDR3 length equals 14 residues. V was trimmed by 5 bases and J by 3 bases, leaving 12 bases between them. The germline V gene encodes CDR1 SGHVS and CDR2 FQNEAQ. CDR3 in DNA: TGTGCCAGCAGCCCGCCGACTAGTACAGATACGCAGTATTTT. Its protein product is CASSPPTSTDTQYF.

Only one count was recorded for this clone. The junction departs from the called germline gene at one end, perhaps through a read error. The chain links TRBV11-2 to TRBJ1-3; D ambiguous. Germline values: CDR1 SGHAT, CDR2 FQNNGV. The CDR3 length is 12 residues. The CDR3 spells CASSWAGNTIYF. In DNA, the CDR3 is TGTGCCAGCAGCTGGGCTGGGAACACCATATATTTT.

This chain joins TRBV2 and TRBJ2-2; 7 positions agree with TRBD2. With V trimmed by 6 bases and J by 7 bases, 5 bases remained unmatched. Germline-derived CDR1 and CDR2 are SNHLY and FYNNEI. This CDR3 comprises 13 residues. CDR3 sequence reads: CASSYRTSGELFF. The CDR3 DNA sequence: TGTGCCAGCAGCTATAGGACTAGCGGGGAGCTGTTTTTT.

The chain carries TRBV3-1 (or the pseudogene TRBV3-2) and TRBJ1-1; perhaps TRBD1 as D (5 bases). The CDR3 is 11 amino acids. CDR1 is LGHDT, CDR2 YNNKEL, per germline (reference sequence). The ends were cut back, 4 bases at V and 13 bases at J, with 13 bases in the middle. The CDR3 protein is CASSLDGGVFF. In DNA, the CDR3 is TGTGCCAGCAGCCTCGATGGAGGGGTTTTCTTT.

CDR3 coding DNA: TGTGCCTCCACCCTCGGGAGGAGGGGCCGGGGCTACACCTTC. This codes for CASTLGRRGRGYTF. V usage is TRBV30 and J usage is TRBJ1-2, with D perhaps TRBD1 (5 bases). This CDR3 region has 14 residues. Trimming left V 7 bases short and J 8 bases short, with 23 bases between. Germline CDR1 and CDR2: GTSNPN and SVGIG (reference sequence).

The J gene is TRBJ2-3, the V gene TRBV5-6; the match to TRBD2 covers 7 bases. The CDR3 runs to 18 residues. Germline trimming cut 0 bases from V and 4 bases from J; bases unmatched to any gene: 14. Germline V CDR1 and CDR2: SGHDT, YYEEEE. In DNA form, the CDR3 reads TGTGCCAGCAGCTTGGGATTCCCACGGGCGGGAGTGGCAGATACGCAGTATTTT. It codes for CASSLGFPRAGVADTQYF.

The chain recombines TRBV2 with TRBJ2-1; TRBD1 might be the D (5 bases). V shed 7 bases and J shed 9 bases, with 16 bases lying between them. The CDR3 is 13 residues long. CDR1 is SNHLY and CDR2 is FYNNEI in the germline V gene. This CDR3 is CASIRQGPSEQFF. CDR3 coding DNA: TGTGCCAGCATTAGGCAGGGTCCCAGTGAGCAGTTCTTC.

This chain links TRBV29-1 with TRBJ2-3; TRBD2 matches at 9 bases. The germline V gene has CDR1 SQVTM and CDR2 ANQGSEA. The CDR3 contains 17 residues. V was pared by 6 bases and J by 0 bases, with 13 bases of the junction left unmatched. The CDR3 DNA is TGCAGCGTGCCTAAGGCTGGACTAGCGTCTAGCACAGATACGCAGTATTTT. Amino acid sequence: CSVPKAGLASSTDTQYF.

The V gene is TRBV6-2 or TRBV6-3, the J gene TRBJ1-5; TRBD1 matches 9 bases. Germline loops: CDR1 MNHEY, CDR2 SVGEGT. This CDR3 region has 16 residues. The ends lost 3 bases at V and 4 bases at J; junction bases unmatched: 7. The DNA for the CDR3 is TGTGCCAGCAGTTATCGGACCGGGACAGGGAATCAGCCCCAGCATTTT. Protein: CASSYRTGTGNQPQHF.

The chain employs TRBV19 and TRBJ1-2; TRBD1 matches at 8 bases. From germline, CDR1 is LNHDA and CDR2 SQIVND (reference sequence). V lost 5 bases, J lost 4 bases, and 12 bases stayed unmatched. The CDR3 has 16 residues. The CDR3: CASSRKNRGSGYGYTF. The CDR3 bases are TGTGCCAGTAGTCGTAAAAACAGGGGGTCGGGCTATGGCTACACCTTC.

The chain links TRBV7-2 to TRBJ1-3; D possibly corresponds to TRBD1 (5 bases). CDR1 is SGHTA, CDR2 FQGNSA, per germline. The germline V and J ends were trimmed by 5 bases and 0 bases, with 11 bases remaining between them. The CDR3 is made up of 15 amino acids. The CDR3 reads CASSPGGFSGNTIYF. The CDR3 DNA is TGTGCCAGCAGCCCCGGGGGGTTCTCTGGAAACACCATATATTTT.

DNA for the CDR3: TGTGCCAGCAGCTCCGCGGGAGAGACCCAGTACTTC. Amino acids: CASSSAGETQYF. The chain couples TRBV3-1 (or the pseudogene TRBV3-2) to TRBJ2-5; TRBD2 is a possible D gene (5 bases). This CDR3 is built from 12 residues. The V and J ends lost 5 bases and 4 bases respectively, with 8 bases between them. From germline, CDR1 is LGHDT and CDR2 YNNKEL (reference sequence).

The V and J genes are TRBV18 and TRBJ1-2; maybe TRBD1 (5 bases). This CDR3 region has 12 residues. The germline V gene has CDR1 KGHSH and CDR2 LQKENI. V was shortened by 5 bases and J by 4 bases, with 8 bases between the two germline ends. The CDR3 here is CASSGDSYGYTF. The CDR3 DNA is TGTGCCAGCTCAGGCGACAGCTATGGCTACACCTTC.

This chain joins TRBV9 and TRBJ2-7, with D possibly being TRBD2 (6 bases). There are 15 residues in the CDR3. Germline V gives CDR1 SGDLS, CDR2 YYNGEE. V dropped 1 base and J dropped 6 bases, with 17 bases sitting between them. CDR3 region: CASSVNGGTEGEQYF. The DNA for the CDR3 is TGTGCCAGCAGCGTAAATGGAGGGACCGAGGGCGAGCAGTACTTC.

This clone appeared a few times. The genes are TRBV30 and TRBJ2-1; D may be TRBD2 (5 bases). The CDR3 runs to 12 residues. Trimming left V 8 bases short and J 0 bases short, with 8 bases between. Germline CDR1 reads GTSNPN; CDR2 reads SVGIG (reference sequence). The CDR3 is CAGTSSYNEQFF. The CDR3 DNA is TGTGCCGGCACTAGCTCCTACAATGAGCAGTTCTTC.

J is TRBJ2-4 and V is TRBV12-5; 7 nucleotides match TRBD1. The CDR3 is 18 amino acids. Per germline, CDR1 LGHNT and CDR2 FRNRAP. Trimming removed 4 bases from V and 0 bases from J; junction bases left unmatched: 12. In DNA form, the CDR3 reads TGTGCTAGTGGTTGTATTCCGATACAGGGGCTAGCCAAAAACATTCAGTACTTC. Translation: CASGCIPIQGLAKNIQYF.